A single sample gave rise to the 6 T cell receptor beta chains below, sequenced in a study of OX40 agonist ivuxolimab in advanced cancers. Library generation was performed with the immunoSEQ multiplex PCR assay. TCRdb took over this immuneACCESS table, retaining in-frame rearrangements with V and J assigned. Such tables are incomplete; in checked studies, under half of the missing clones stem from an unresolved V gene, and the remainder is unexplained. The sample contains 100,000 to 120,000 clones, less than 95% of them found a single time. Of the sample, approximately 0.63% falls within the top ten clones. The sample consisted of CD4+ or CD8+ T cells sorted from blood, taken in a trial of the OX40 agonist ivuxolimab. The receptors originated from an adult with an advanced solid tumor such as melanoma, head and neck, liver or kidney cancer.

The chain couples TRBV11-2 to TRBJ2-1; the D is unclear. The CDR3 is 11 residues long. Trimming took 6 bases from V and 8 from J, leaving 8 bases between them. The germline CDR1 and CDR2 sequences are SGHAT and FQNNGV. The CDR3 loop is CASRLLHEQFF. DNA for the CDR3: TGTGCCAGCAGACTCCTCCATGAGCAGTTCTTC.

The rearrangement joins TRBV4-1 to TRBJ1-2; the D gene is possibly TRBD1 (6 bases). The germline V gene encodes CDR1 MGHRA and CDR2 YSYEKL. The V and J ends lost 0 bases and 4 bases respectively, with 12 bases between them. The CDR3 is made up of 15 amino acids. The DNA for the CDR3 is TGCGCCAGCAGCCAAGAAGGGCAGGGGTCCTATGGCTACACCTTC. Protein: CASSQEGQGSYGYTF.

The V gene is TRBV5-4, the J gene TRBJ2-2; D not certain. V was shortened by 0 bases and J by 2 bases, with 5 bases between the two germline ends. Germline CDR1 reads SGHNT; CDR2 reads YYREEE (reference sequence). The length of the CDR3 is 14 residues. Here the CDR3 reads CASSLGQNTGELFF. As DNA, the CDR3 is TGTGCCAGCAGCTTGGGACAAAACACCGGGGAGCTGTTTTTT. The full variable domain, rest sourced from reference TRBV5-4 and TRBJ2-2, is ETGVTQSPTHLIKTRGQQVTLRCSSQSGHNTVSWYQQALGQGPQFIFQYYREEENGRGNFPPRFSGLQFPNYSSELNVNALELDDSALYLCASSLGQNTGELFFGEGSRLTVL.

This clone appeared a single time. CDR3 DNA sequence: TGTGCCACCAGCAGAGACAGGGCGGGTGGAAACACCATATATTTT. It codes for CATSRDRAGGNTIYF. V usage is TRBV15 and J usage is TRBJ1-3; tentative D call: TRBD1 (5 bases). The V end lost 0 bases, the J end lost 3 bases, and 9 bases lay between the germline ends. This CDR3 has 15 residues. Germline assignment: CDR1 LNHNV and CDR2 YYDKDF (reference sequence).

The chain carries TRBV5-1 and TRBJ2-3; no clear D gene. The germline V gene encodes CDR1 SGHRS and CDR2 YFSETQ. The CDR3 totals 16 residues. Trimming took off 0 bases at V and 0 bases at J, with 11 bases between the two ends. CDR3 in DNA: TGCGCCAGCAGCTTGGCGACTGGAAGTAGCACAGATACGCAGTATTTT. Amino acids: CASSLATGSSTDTQYF.

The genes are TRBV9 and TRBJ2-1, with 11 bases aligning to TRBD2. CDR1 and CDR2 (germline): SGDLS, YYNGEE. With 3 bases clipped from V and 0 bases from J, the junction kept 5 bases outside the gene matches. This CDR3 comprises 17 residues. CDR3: CASSEVSGGASYNEQFF. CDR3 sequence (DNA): TGTGCCAGCAGCGAGGTTAGCGGGGGGGCCTCCTACAATGAGCAGTTCTTC.